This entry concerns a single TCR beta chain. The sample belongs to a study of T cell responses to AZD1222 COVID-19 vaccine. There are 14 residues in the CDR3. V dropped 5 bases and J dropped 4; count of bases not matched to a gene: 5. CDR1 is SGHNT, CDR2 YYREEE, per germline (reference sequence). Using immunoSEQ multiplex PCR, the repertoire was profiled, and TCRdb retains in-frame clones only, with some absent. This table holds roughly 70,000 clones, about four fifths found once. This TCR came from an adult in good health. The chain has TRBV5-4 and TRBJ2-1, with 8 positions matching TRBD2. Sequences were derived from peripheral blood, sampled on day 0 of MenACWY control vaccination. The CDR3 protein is CASSREGLYNEQFF. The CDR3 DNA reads TGTGCCAGCAGTCGGGAGGGCCTTTACAATGAGCAGTTCTTC.